This entry is about one T cell receptor (beta chain). The record originates from a study of blood T cell repertoires in COVID-19. About the research overall: From the United States, Italy and Spain came samples of acute and convalescent COVID-19.

Produced via immunoSEQ multiplex PCR; TCRdb's table is partial and in-frame only. The sample has about 210,000 clones, about 89% seen once. Per germline, CDR1 MGHDK and CDR2 SYGVNS. Trimming removed 3 bases at V and 3 bases at J, with 11 bases between. This CDR3 is 15 amino acids long. The J gene is TRBJ1-4, the V gene TRBV25-1; perhaps TRBD1 as D (5 bases). The sample comprised peripheral blood. The clonotype originates from a woman in her 40s with acute or convalescent COVID-19. CDR3 protein: CASSDTGTPNEKLFF. DNA for the CDR3: TGTGCCAGCAGTGATACAGGCACTCCTAATGAAAAACTGTTTTTT.